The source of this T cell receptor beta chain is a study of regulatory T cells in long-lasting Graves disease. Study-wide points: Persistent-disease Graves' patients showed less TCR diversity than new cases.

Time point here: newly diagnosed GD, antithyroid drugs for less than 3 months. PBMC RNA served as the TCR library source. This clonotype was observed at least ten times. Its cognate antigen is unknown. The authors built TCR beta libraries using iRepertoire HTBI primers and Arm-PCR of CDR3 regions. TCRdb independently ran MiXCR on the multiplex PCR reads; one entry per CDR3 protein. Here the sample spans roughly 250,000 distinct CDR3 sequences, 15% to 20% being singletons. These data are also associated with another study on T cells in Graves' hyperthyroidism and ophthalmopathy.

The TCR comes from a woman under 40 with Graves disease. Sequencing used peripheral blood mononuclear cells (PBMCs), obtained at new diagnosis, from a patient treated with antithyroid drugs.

CDR3 in amino acids: CASSAGQGGEKLFF. In nucleotides, the CDR3 is TGTGCCAGCAGCGCCGGACAGGGAGGGGAAAAACTGTTTTTT. The gene calls are TRBV9 and TRBJ1-4, with TRBD1 matching 8 bases. The CDR3 contains 14 residues. The trim removed 3 bases at V and 8 bases at J, leaving 6 bases unmatched. Germline-derived CDR1 and CDR2 are SGDLS and YYNGEE.